Shown below are 4 T cell receptor beta chains from a single sample sequenced in a study of early T cells in non-severe SARS-CoV-2 infection. TCRdb re-called the 5' RACE reads with MiXCR, one entry per CDR3 protein. The sample consists of 40,000 or so distinct CDR3 sequences, less than 7% of them appearing once. The sample here was whole blood, taken at baseline. These receptors were taken from an adult who was a healthcare worker with PCR-confirmed SARS-CoV-2 infection or an uninfected control (not recorded which).

At least ten counts were recorded for this clonotype. The V and J genes are TRBV29-1 and TRBJ2-3; D is ambiguous. CDR1 is SQVTM, CDR2 ANQGSEA, per germline. Trimming cost V 8 bases and J 0 bases, with 15 bases left between them. This CDR3 contains 14 residues. The CDR3 region has the DNA TGCAGCATCCACGCGGACCATAGCACAGATACGCAGTATTTT. This gives the protein CSIHADHSTDTQYF.

This clonotype occurred many times. The chain links TRBV10-3 to TRBJ1-1; a weak D match, TRBD1 (5 bases). Germline V gene lookup returns CDR1 ENHRY and CDR2 SYGVKD. Trimming shortened V by 6 bases and J by 0 bases, and 14 bases separated the two germline ends. This CDR3 has 15 amino acids. CDR3 in DNA: TGTGCCATCAGCGAAGCGGGACCGATGAACACTGAAGCTTTCTTT. This sequence encodes CAISEAGPMNTEAFF.

The chain joins TRBV12-3 or TRBV12-4 to TRBJ2-3, with D perhaps TRBD1 or TRBD2 (5 bases each). The CDR3 length is 14 residues. Deletions cut 2 bases from V and 6 bases from J, with 12 bases between. CDR3 in DNA: TGTGCCAGCAGTTTATGGGGGATCGGGGATACGCAGTATTTT. Translating it yields CASSLWGIGDTQYF.

As to this clonotype: Since a much larger clone is just one base distant, this may be a read error. The chain recombines TRBV20-1 with TRBJ2-3; tentatively, D is TRBD2 (7 bases). The germline CDR1 and CDR2 sequences are DFQATT and SNEGSKA (reference sequence). The length of the CDR3 is 13 residues. CDR3 sequence (DNA): TGCAGTGCTAGACGCGGGGGCCCAGATACGCAGAATTTT. Translation: CSARRGGPDTQNF.